This entry lists 18 T cell receptor beta chains sequenced from one sample in a study of CD8+CD57+ T cells in acquired aplastic anemia. It was genomic DNA that served as the template for profiling TCR beta VDJ and CDR3. TCRdb fed the reads into MiXCR, producing one record per CDR3 protein. The sample lists some 82,000 distinct CDR3 sequences; about half were seen once. Sequenced material: sorted CD4+, CD8+, or CD8+CD57+ T cells (not recorded which) from PBMCs. The receptor set was obtained from a human donor in good health, serving as a control.

This clonotype came up a few times. Germline is not matched at one junction end, which may reflect a read error. J is TRBJ2-1 and V is TRBV7-8; no definite D call. The CDR3 length is 15 residues. Germline CDR1 is SGHVS and CDR2 is FQNEAQ. CDR3 nucleotides: TGTGCCAGCAGTTTAGTCCGAAACCGGAGCAATGAGCAGTTCTTC. Its translation: CASSLVRNRSNEQFF.

V is TRBV7-7 and J is TRBJ2-1; tentative D call: TRBD1 (6 bases). The CDR3 spans 15 residues. Looked up from germline, CDR1 is SSHAT and CDR2 is FNYEAQ (reference sequence). V was clipped by 4 bases and J by 5 bases, with 15 bases between them. As DNA, the CDR3 is TGTGCCAGCAGCTCCACCCTCGGGACACACAATGAGCAGTTCTTC. Its translation: CASSSTLGTHNEQFF.

There are many counts of this clonotype. The chain couples TRBV20-1 to TRBJ2-3, with TRBD2 as a possible D gene (6 bases). This CDR3 is built from 15 residues. Germline CDR1 is DFQATT and CDR2 is SNEGSKA (reference sequence). V was shortened by 0 bases and J by 3 bases, with 13 bases between the two germline ends. The CDR3 loop reads CSARDDGTSTDTQYF. For the CDR3, the DNA is TGCAGTGCTAGAGATGATGGGACTTCTACAGATACGCAGTATTTT.

Ten or more counts support this clonotype. V and J are TRBV7-9 and TRBJ2-7; 10 bases match TRBD1. The CDR3 extends over 14 amino acids. Per the germline V gene, CDR1 is SEHNR and CDR2 is FQNEAQ (reference sequence). J lost 6 bases, V lost 2 bases, and 4 bases had no gene match. CDR3 in amino acids: CASSLPGQGFEQYF. The CDR3 DNA sequence: TGTGCCAGCAGCTTACCGGGACAGGGGTTCGAGCAGTACTTC.

V and J are TRBV6-1 and TRBJ2-1; 8 nucleotides agree with TRBD1. This CDR3 comprises 15 residues. J lost 6 bases, V lost 5 bases, and 9 bases had no gene match. Germline values: CDR1 MNHNS, CDR2 SASEGT. The CDR3 region is CASSLAGTGSNEQFF. The CDR3 nucleotides read TGTGCCAGCAGTCTAGCCGGGACAGGTTCCAATGAGCAGTTCTTC.

This clonotype was seen only a few times. A much larger clone differs from this one at a single base, so this may be a read error. As the CDR3 is not closed by the conserved phenylalanine or tryptophan, this likely results from a read error. This chain links TRBV24-1 with TRBJ2-7; D is possibly TRBD1 or TRBD2 (7 bases each). V lost 10 bases and J 2 bases, leaving 17 bases between the germline ends. This CDR3 spans 14 amino acids. Germline CDR1 KGHDR, CDR2 SFDVKD. CDR3 bases: TGTGCCACTCGGGGGGACAGTTTCCCCTACGAGCAGTACCTC. It codes for CATRGDSFPYEQYL.

V and J are TRBV29-1 and TRBJ2-3, with no clear D. This CDR3 contains 13 residues. Per germline, CDR1 SQVTM and CDR2 ANQGSEA. V lost 7 bases and J lost 4, with 15 bases in between. CDR3 sequence (DNA): TGCAGCGAGGCCGAGACCCTCCCAGATACGCAGTATTTT. Protein product: CSEAETLPDTQYF.

The genes are TRBV29-1 and TRBJ2-1; 8 nucleotides match TRBD1. The CDR3 loop spans 11 amino acids. Germline CDR1 and CDR2: SQVTM and ANQGSEA. J gave up 6 bases and V 8 bases, and 3 bases lay outside the gene matches. CDR3 DNA: TGCAGCACAGGGGGTCGCAATGAGCAGTTCTTC. Its protein product is CSTGGRNEQFF.

In its sample, this clonotype was seen a few times. The V call is TRBV19, the J call TRBJ2-3; D might be TRBD1 (6 bases). The germline gives CDR1 LNHDA, CDR2 SQIVND (reference sequence). V was pared by 6 bases and J by 3 bases, with 16 bases between. This CDR3 comprises 15 residues. The CDR3 reads CASSIGEGGTDTQYF. CDR3 nucleotide sequence: TGTGCCAGTAGCATCGGAGAAGGGGGTACAGATACGCAGTATTTT.

This clonotype came up a few times. The chain combines TRBV25-1 with TRBJ2-3; 7 bases align to TRBD2. Germline V lookup: CDR1 MGHDK, CDR2 SYGVNS. With 10 bases clipped from V and 2 bases from J, the junction kept 9 bases outside the gene matches. The CDR3 spans 14 residues. CDR3 residues: CAMSPSGITDTQYF. CDR3 in DNA: TGTGCCATGAGCCCTAGCGGAATCACAGATACGCAGTATTTT.

The chain couples TRBV10-3 to TRBJ2-7; no firm D call. Germline values: CDR1 ENHRY, CDR2 SYGVKD. V was cut by 4 bases and J by 2 bases, with 15 bases left in between. The CDR3 contains 15 residues. CDR3 nucleotide sequence: TGTGCCATCAGTGGAGAGGCAGGATCAACCTACGAGCAGTACTTC. Translation gives CAISGEAGSTYEQYF.

This clonotype appeared many times. The chain couples TRBV5-5 to TRBJ2-5; 8 nucleotides line up with TRBD2. The CDR3 has 15 amino acids. J lost 5 bases, V lost 3 bases, and 9 bases had no gene match. The germline V gene has CDR1 SGHKS and CDR2 YYEKEE (reference sequence). CDR3 loop: CASSSDGGAGETQYF. The CDR3 coding sequence is TGTGCCAGCAGCTCGGACGGGGGGGCGGGGGAGACCCAGTACTTC. Variable domain in full (rest from reference TRBV5-5 and TRBJ2-5): DAGVTQSPTHLIKTRGQQVTLRCSPISGHKSVSWYQQVLGQGPQFIFQYYEKEERGRGNFPDRFSARQFPNYSSELNVNALLLGDSALYLCASSSDGGAGETQYFGPGTRLLVL.

The rearrangement uses TRBV10-3 and TRBJ2-7, with 8 positions matching TRBD1. The CDR3 totals 15 residues. Trimming took 4 bases from V and 2 from J; bases not matched to a gene: 7. Germline lookup yields CDR1 ENHRY and CDR2 SYGVKD. CDR3 amino acids: CAISGTDRVPYEQYF. The DNA of the CDR3 is TGTGCCATCAGTGGGACGGACAGGGTACCCTACGAGCAGTACTTC.

The J gene is TRBJ2-7, the V gene TRBV29-1; 9 nucleotides align to TRBD2. V lost 4 bases and J lost 2; bases outside the gene matches: 3. The CDR3 consists of 13 residues. In germline, CDR1 is SQVTM, CDR2 ANQGSEA. As DNA, the CDR3 is TGCAGCGTTGTGTGGACTAGCGCCTACGAGCAGTACTTC. It is translated as CSVVWTSAYEQYF.

V gene TRBV11-2 combines with J gene TRBJ2-1; no clear D gene. The CDR3 contains 13 residues. Germline lookup yields CDR1 SGHAT and CDR2 FQNNGV. The V gene lost 7 bases and the J gene lost 6 bases, with 13 bases spanning the gap. CDR3 in DNA: TGTGCCAGCACCCGGGTGGAGTTCAATGAGCAGTTCTTC. Residues: CASTRVEFNEQFF.

This sequence joins TRBV25-1 and TRBJ1-4, with 7 bases that match TRBD1. The length of the CDR3 is 17 residues. V shed 3 bases and J 6 bases; nucleotides not matched to a gene: 13. The V gene's germline CDR1 is MGHDK and CDR2 SYGVNS. This CDR3 is CASSDGAYRGIYEKLFF. CDR3 nucleotide sequence: TGTGCCAGCAGTGATGGGGCCTACAGGGGCATCTATGAAAAACTGTTTTTT.

The J gene is TRBJ1-5, the V gene TRBV2; TRBD1 might be the D (5 bases). The CDR3 totals 14 residues. Germline V gene sequence: CDR1 SNHLY, CDR2 FYNNEI. V was pared by 3 bases and J by 1 base, with 7 bases between. The CDR3: CASSDGDSNQPQHF. CDR3 in DNA: TGTGCCAGCAGTGACGGGGACAGCAATCAGCCCCAGCATTTT.

This clonotype has more than one count but fewer than ten. This rearrangement joins TRBV24-1 to TRBJ2-3; D not certain. Per the germline V gene, CDR1 is KGHDR and CDR2 is SFDVKD. The CDR3 is 13 residues long. The V gene lost 0 bases and the J gene lost 8 bases, with 8 bases spanning the gap. The DNA of the CDR3 is TGTGCCACCAGTGATTTGAGTCTGGGTACGCAGTATTTT. Encoded protein: CATSDLSLGTQYF.